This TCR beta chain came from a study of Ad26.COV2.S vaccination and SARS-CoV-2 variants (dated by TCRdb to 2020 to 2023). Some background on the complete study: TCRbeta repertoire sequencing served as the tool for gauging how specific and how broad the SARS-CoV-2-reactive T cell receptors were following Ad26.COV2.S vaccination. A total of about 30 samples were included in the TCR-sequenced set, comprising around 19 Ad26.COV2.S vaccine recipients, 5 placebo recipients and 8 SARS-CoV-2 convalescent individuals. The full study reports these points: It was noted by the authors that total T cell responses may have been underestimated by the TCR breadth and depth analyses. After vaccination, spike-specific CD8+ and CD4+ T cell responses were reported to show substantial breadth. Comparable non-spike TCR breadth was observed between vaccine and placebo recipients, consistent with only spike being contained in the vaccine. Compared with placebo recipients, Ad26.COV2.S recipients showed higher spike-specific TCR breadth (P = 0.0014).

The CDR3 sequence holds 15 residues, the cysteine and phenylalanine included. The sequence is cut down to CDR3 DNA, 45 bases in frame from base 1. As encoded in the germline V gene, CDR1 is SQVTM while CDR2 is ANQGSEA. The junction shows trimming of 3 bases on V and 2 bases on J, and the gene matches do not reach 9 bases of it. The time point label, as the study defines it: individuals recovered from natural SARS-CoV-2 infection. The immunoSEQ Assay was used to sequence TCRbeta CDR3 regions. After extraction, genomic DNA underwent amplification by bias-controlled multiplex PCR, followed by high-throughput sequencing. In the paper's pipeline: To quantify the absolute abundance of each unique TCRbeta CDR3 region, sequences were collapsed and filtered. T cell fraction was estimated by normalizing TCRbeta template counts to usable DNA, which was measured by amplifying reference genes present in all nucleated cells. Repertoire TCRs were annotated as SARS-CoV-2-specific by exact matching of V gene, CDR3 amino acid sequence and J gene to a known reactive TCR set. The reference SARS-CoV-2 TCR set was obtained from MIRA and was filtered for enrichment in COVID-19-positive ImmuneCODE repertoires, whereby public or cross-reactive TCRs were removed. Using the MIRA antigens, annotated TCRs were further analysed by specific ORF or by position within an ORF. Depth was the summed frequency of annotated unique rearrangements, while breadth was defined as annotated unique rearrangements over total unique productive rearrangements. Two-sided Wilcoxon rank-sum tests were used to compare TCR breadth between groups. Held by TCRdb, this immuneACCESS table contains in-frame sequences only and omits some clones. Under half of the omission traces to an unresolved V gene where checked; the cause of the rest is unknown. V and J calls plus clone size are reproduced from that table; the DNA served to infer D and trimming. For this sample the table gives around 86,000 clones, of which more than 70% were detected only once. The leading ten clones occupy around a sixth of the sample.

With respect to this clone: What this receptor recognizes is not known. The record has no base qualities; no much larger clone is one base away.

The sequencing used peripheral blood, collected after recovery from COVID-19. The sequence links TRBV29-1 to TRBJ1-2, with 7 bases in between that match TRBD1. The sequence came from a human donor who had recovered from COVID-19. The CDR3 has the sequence CSVDPRQGVNYGYTF. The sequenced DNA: TGCAGCGTTGACCCACGACAGGGAGTCAACTATGGCTACACCTTC.